Below, 22 T cell receptor beta chains from the same sample are listed, as sequenced in a study of vaccination effects on CD4 cells after COVID-19. Viral peptide pool expansion of antigen-specific CD4+ T cells preceded sequencing in the ViraFEST assay. Cultured cells yielded isolated CD4+ T cells after 10 to 11 days. As their vaccination, participants received two doses of either BNT162b2 or mRNA-1273. No antigen has been assigned to these receptors. Measured with immunoSEQ multiplex PCR; TCRdb has only the in-frame clones, and not every one. Of 9,500 to 15,000 clones detected, 65% to 75% appear once; the ten largest clones hold about 8.1%. Specimen: CD4+ T cells from PBMCs cultured with SARS-CoV-2 spike peptides, collected after COVID-19 vaccination. These TCRs come from a human donor who received a COVID-19 vaccine.

V is TRBV10-3 and J is TRBJ2-7; 8 bases map to TRBD2. This CDR3 is built from 16 residues. V lost 3 bases and J lost 3; bases outside the gene matches: 10. Germline CDR1 reads ENHRY; CDR2 reads SYGVKD. Written as DNA, the CDR3 is TGTGCCATCAGTGACCCGGGTGCGGGGGGTGACTACGAGCAGTACTTC. This gives the protein CAISDPGAGGDYEQYF.

V is TRBV19 and J is TRBJ2-7, with D maybe TRBD1 (6 bases). V was clipped by 3 bases and J by 7 bases, with 19 bases between them. Germline values: CDR1 LNHDA, CDR2 SQIVND (reference sequence). The CDR3 has 15 amino acids. The CDR3 region has the DNA TGTGCCAGTAGTATGCGCGACAGGAGCACTGGGGAGCAGTACTTC. Translating it yields CASSMRDRSTGEQYF.

J is TRBJ1-5 and V is TRBV7-9; D gene uncertain. Germline V CDR1 and CDR2: SEHNR, FQNEAQ (reference sequence). This CDR3 spans 16 amino acids. Trimming took 3 bases from V and 7 from J, leaving 19 bases between them. The CDR3 is CASSLYMGTQRQPQHF. CDR3 sequence (DNA): TGTGCCAGCAGCTTGTATATGGGAACCCAGAGGCAGCCCCAGCATTTT.

The rearrangement uses TRBV25-1 and TRBJ1-2; no definite D call. Trimming took 4 bases from V and 8 from J, leaving 14 bases between them. The CDR3 runs to 13 residues. CDR1 is MGHDK, CDR2 SYGVNS, per germline. Written as DNA, the CDR3 is TGTGCCAGCAGTGCACCAGCCGCCTTAGGCTACACCTTC. As protein: CASSAPAALGYTF.

CDR3 region: CAWSVLGEGEQYF. CDR3 DNA: TGTGCCTGGAGTGTACTTGGGGAAGGCGAGCAGTACTTC. The rearrangement links TRBV30 to TRBJ2-7; D remains unclear. Trimming left V 0 bases short and J 6 bases short, with 12 bases between. The length of the CDR3 is 13 residues. Germline V gene data show CDR1 as GTSNPN and CDR2 as SVGIG (reference sequence).

The CDR3 here is CASSFRAMDAFF. CDR3 nucleotide sequence: TGTGCCAGCAGTTTTAGAGCAATGGATGCTTTCTTT. This chain joins TRBV12-3 or TRBV12-4 and TRBJ1-1; D ambiguous. V lost 3 bases to trimming and J lost 11 bases, with 13 bases between them. This CDR3 is built from 12 residues.

Here the CDR3 DNA reads TGTGCCAGCAGCTTGTGGGCTTACAATGAGCAGTTCTTC. This gives the protein CASSLWAYNEQFF. J is TRBJ2-1 and V is TRBV5-4; D gene unclear. The CDR3 length is 13 residues. The germline gives CDR1 SGHNT, CDR2 YYREEE (reference sequence). Trimming pared 1 base from V and 4 bases from J, leaving 6 bases between. The entire variable domain, with the rest obtained from reference TRBV5-4 and TRBJ2-1, is as follows: ETGVTQSPTHLIKTRGQQVTLRCSSQSGHNTVSWYQQALGQGPQFIFQYYREEENGRGNFPPRFSGLQFPNYSSELNVNALELDDSALYLCASSLWAYNEQFFGPGTRLTVL.

The chain couples TRBV20-1 to TRBJ2-7; D is tentatively TRBD1 or TRBD2 (5 bases each). Trimming removed 3 bases from V and 3 bases from J, with 18 bases in between. This CDR3 has 15 amino acids. In germline, CDR1 is DFQATT, CDR2 SNEGSKA (reference sequence). The CDR3 loop is CSASPIGTGDYEQYF. The CDR3 nucleotides read TGCAGTGCTAGTCCTATTGGGACCGGCGACTACGAGCAGTACTTC.

The chain has TRBV2 and TRBJ2-1; TRBD2 matches 7 bases. Per germline, CDR1 SNHLY and CDR2 FYNNEI. The CDR3 covers 21 residues. J gave up 8 bases and V 1 base, and 26 bases lay outside the gene matches. The CDR3 DNA is TGTGCCAGCAGTGAAGGTGAAGGACTATGGGTGGGGGGGACCTCTTTGGATGAGCAGTTCTTC. Its protein is CASSEGEGLWVGGTSLDEQFF. Combining the CDR3 with reference TRBV2 and TRBJ2-1 gives the whole variable domain EPEVTQTPSHQVTQMGQEVILRCVPISNHLYFYWYRQILGQKVEFLVSFYNNEISEKSEIFDDQFSVERPDGSNFTLKIRSTKLEDSAMYFCASSEGEGLWVGGTSLDEQFFGPGTRLTVL.

The V gene is TRBV9, the J gene TRBJ1-1; 10 bases map to TRBD1. The trim removed 4 bases at V and 7 bases at J, leaving 7 bases unmatched. Germline CDR1 SGDLS, CDR2 YYNGEE. The CDR3 spans 14 residues. The CDR3 DNA sequence: TGTGCCAGCAGCCCGAGACAGGGGGCAAATGAAGCTTTCTTT. This gives the protein CASSPRQGANEAFF.

The chain uses TRBV15 and TRBJ1-1; D might be TRBD1 (5 bases). Trimming took off 0 bases at V and 0 bases at J, with 8 bases between the two ends. This CDR3 contains 15 residues. Germline CDR1 and CDR2: LNHNV and YYDKDF (reference sequence). DNA for the CDR3: TGTGCCACCAGCAGAGACAGGGTCTTGAACACTGAAGCTTTCTTT. Translation gives CATSRDRVLNTEAFF.

J is TRBJ2-7 and V is TRBV19, with 9 positions matching TRBD1. Germline V lookup: CDR1 LNHDA, CDR2 SQIVND (reference sequence). There are 13 residues in the CDR3. Trimming took 7 bases from V and 4 from J; bases not matched to a gene: 5. The CDR3 nucleotides are TGTGCCAGTAAGCGACAGGGGGAGTACGAGCAGTACTTC. Protein product: CASKRQGEYEQYF.

The chain employs TRBV6-4 and TRBJ2-3, with 10 bases that match TRBD2. CDR1 is MRHNA, CDR2 SNTAGT, per germline. V was pared by 9 bases and J by 5 bases, with 5 bases of the junction left unmatched. CDR3 length equals 13 residues. CDR3 DNA sequence: TGTGCCAGACTAGCGGGGCCGAGAGATACGCAGTATTTT. It encodes CARLAGPRDTQYF.

J is TRBJ1-4 and V is TRBV11-2; D is possibly TRBD1 (5 bases). CDR3 length equals 17 residues. V gave up 5 bases and J gave up 3 bases, with 19 bases separating them. Germline lookup yields CDR1 SGHAT and CDR2 FQNNGV. CDR3 DNA: TGTGCCAGCAGCAAGCTAACGGGGGGGAGACCTAATGAAAAACTGTTTTTT. Protein product: CASSKLTGGRPNEKLFF.

This chain joins TRBV5-4 and TRBJ2-5; the match to TRBD1 covers 8 bases. The germline gives CDR1 SGHNT, CDR2 YYREEE (reference sequence). The length of the CDR3 is 16 residues. V lost 2 bases and J lost 3; bases outside the gene matches: 9. CDR3 loop: CASSLTPDRVKETQYF. The CDR3 DNA reads TGTGCCAGCAGCTTAACGCCGGACAGGGTAAAAGAGACCCAGTACTTC.

V is TRBV7-9 and J is TRBJ1-4; unclear D gene. Germline V CDR1 and CDR2: SEHNR, FQNEAQ (reference sequence). V lost 10 bases to trimming and J lost 0 bases, with 15 bases between them. The length of the CDR3 is 15 residues. The CDR3 bases are TGTGCCACCTCACTAGAGGCTGCAACTAATGAAAAACTGTTTTTT. Protein product: CATSLEAATNEKLFF. Full variable domain (remainder filled in from reference TRBV7-9 and TRBJ1-4): DTGVSQNPRHKITKRGQNVTFRCDPISEHNRLYWYRQTLGQGPEFLTYFQNEAQLEKSRLLSDRFSAERPKGSFSTLEIQRTEQGDSAMYLCATSLEAATNEKLFFGSGTQLSVL.

The chain joins TRBV7-2 to TRBJ1-5, with TRBD1 matching 9 bases. The CDR3 contains 15 residues. V was pared by 4 bases and J by 7 bases, with 8 bases of the junction left unmatched. Looked up from germline, CDR1 is SGHTA and CDR2 is FQGNSA. For the CDR3, the DNA is TGTGCCAGCAGCTACAGCGGGACAGGGCTGCAGCCCCAGCATTTT. This codes for CASSYSGTGLQPQHF.

V usage is TRBV7-8 and J usage is TRBJ2-5; the match to TRBD2 covers 13 bases. Trimming removed 2 bases from V and 4 bases from J; junction bases left unmatched: 4. Germline CDR1 SGHVS, CDR2 FQNEAQ. The CDR3 sequence is 16 residues long. CDR3 sequence reads: CASSLTSGGALETQYF. The CDR3 nucleotides read TGTGCCAGCAGCTTAACTAGCGGGGGGGCGTTAGAGACCCAGTACTTC.

This chain uses TRBV2 with TRBJ2-4, with D uncertain. V gave up 1 base and J gave up 2 bases, with 12 bases separating them. Germline V CDR1 and CDR2: SNHLY, FYNNEI. The CDR3 runs 16 residues. The CDR3 nucleotides read TGTGCCAGCAGTGAAGAGATAGCCCGGTCCAAAAACATTCAGTACTTC. This gives the protein CASSEEIARSKNIQYF.

The chain joins TRBV15 to TRBJ1-1, with D perhaps matching TRBD1 (5 bases). This CDR3 comprises 15 residues. Trimming removed 0 bases from V and 1 base from J, with 9 bases in between. CDR1 and CDR2 (germline): LNHNV, YYDKDF (reference sequence). CDR3 in amino acids: CATSRDWGANTEAFF. The CDR3 bases are TGTGCCACCAGCAGAGATTGGGGCGCGAACACTGAAGCTTTCTTT.

This sequence joins TRBV6-1 and TRBJ1-6; 7 bases map to TRBD1. CDR3 length equals 14 residues. CDR1 and CDR2 (germline): MNHNS, SASEGT. V lost 5 bases, J lost 7 bases, and 5 bases stayed unmatched. The CDR3 DNA reads as TGTGCCAGCAGTACCACAGGGGAGAATTCACCCCTCCACTTT. It specifies CASSTTGENSPLHF.

There are a few counts of this clone. The CDR3 loop reads CASNHLEGYTGELFF. In DNA, the CDR3 is TGTGCCAGCAACCACTTAGAGGGTTACACCGGGGAGCTGTTTTTT. V and J are TRBV5-6 and TRBJ2-2; tentative D call: TRBD2 (5 bases). V lost 6 bases and J lost 3, with 15 bases in between. The germline CDR1 and CDR2 sequences are SGHDT and YYEEEE. The CDR3 loop spans 15 amino acids.